These T cell receptor beta chains were read from a single sample in a study of T cells in Graves' hyperthyroidism and ophthalmopathy. TCRdb independently ran MiXCR on the multiplex PCR reads; one entry per CDR3 protein. The top ten clones hold around two fifths of a sample with approximately 200,000 distinct CDR3 sequences, about 17% of them seen once. The sample was blood. These receptors were obtained from a man aged 40-55 years with Graves' hyperthyroidism. CDR3s include the opening cysteine and the closing phenylalanine or tryptophan. The D gene is left open where the match is weak. Not every row has a clone size; where given, it reads once, few, many or a size class.

D | J | V | size | CDR3 | DNA
. | TRBJ1-5 | TRBV15 | . | CATRFGQRTTNNQPQHF | TGTGCCACCAGGTTTGGACAGCGCACTACTAACAATCAGCCCCAGCATTTT
. | TRBJ1-5 | TRBV19 | . | CASKGSRGNQPQHF | TGTGCCAGTAAGGGGAGCAGGGGCAATCAGCCCCAGCATTTT
TRBD1 | TRBJ2-6 | TRBV28 | many | CASSRDRASISGANVLTF | TGTGCCAGCAGTAGAGACAGGGCATCCATCTCTGGGGCCAACGTCCTGACTTTC
TRBD1 | TRBJ1-1 | TRBV24-1 | many | CATSDPGQGQTEAFF | TGTGCCACCAGTGACCCTGGACAGGGTCAAACTGAAGCTTTCTTT
. | TRBJ2-1 | TRBV7-3 | . | CASSLTRTNNEQFF | TGTGCCAGCAGCTTAACTCGAACAAACAATGAGCAGTTCTTC
TRBD2 | TRBJ2-3 | TRBV5-8 | . | CASSLLAGLTGTQYF | TGTGCCAGCAGTTTACTAGCGGGGCTCACGGGTACGCAGTATTTT
. | TRBJ1-4 | TRBV6-2/TRBV6-3 | few | CASSYSGGEKLFF | TGTGCCAGCAGTTACTCGGGGGGCGAAAAACTGTTTTTT
TRBD1 | TRBJ1-1 | TRBV15 | many | CATSDRGTDTEAFF | TGTGCCACCAGCGACAGGGGCACGGACACTGAAGCTTTCTTT
. | TRBJ2-3 | TRBV15 | few | CATSFKRGPRTDTQYF | TGTGCCACCAGCTTTAAGAGGGGCCCCCGAACAGATACGCAGTATTTT
TRBD1 | TRBJ2-5 | TRBV6-1 | many | CASSESPTGTAQETQYF | TGTGCCAGCAGTGAAAGTCCTACCGGGACAGCGCAAGAGACCCAGTACTTC
. | TRBJ2-7 | TRBV19 | . | CASSTGAEQYF | TGTGCCAGTAGTACAGGGGCGGAGCAGTACTTC
. | TRBJ2-2 | TRBV6-1 | many | CASSEGARTGELFF | TGTGCCAGCAGTGAAGGGGCCAGGACCGGGGAGCTGTTTTTT
. | TRBJ2-7 | TRBV20-1 | many | CSAPRTDATYEQYF | TGCAGTGCACCGAGGACAGATGCTACCTACGAGCAGTACTTC
. | TRBJ2-1 | TRBV5-4 | few | CASSLEGRHNEQFF | TGTGCCAGCAGCTTGGAAGGCAGACACAATGAGCAGTTCTTC
. | TRBJ1-1 | TRBV9 | many | CASSDTTNTEAFF | TGTGCCAGCAGCGATACAACCAACACTGAAGCTTTCTTT
TRBD1 | TRBJ1-2 | TRBV6-2/TRBV6-3 | many | CASNPPGRDRGPFYGYTF | TGTGCCAGCAACCCACCAGGAAGGGACAGGGGGCCATTCTATGGCTACACCTTC
. | TRBJ1-5 | TRBV20-1 | few | CSARDWARTAHNQPQHF | TGCAGTGCTAGAGATTGGGCGAGGACAGCACACAATCAGCCCCAGCATTTT
TRBD2 | TRBJ2-2 | TRBV20-1 | many | CSARELAEDTGELFF | TGCAGTGCTAGAGAACTAGCGGAGGACACCGGGGAGCTGTTTTTT
. | TRBJ1-3 | TRBV5-6 | few | CASSLVRDTIYF | TGTGCCAGCAGCTTGGTTCGAGACACCATATATTTT
. | TRBJ1-6 | TRBV2 | many | CASSRSGHLNSPLHF | TGTGCCAGCAGCCGATCGGGACACCTTAATTCACCCCTCCACTTT
. | TRBJ2-2 | TRBV7-9 | . | CASSFRDPNTGELFF | TGTGCCAGCAGCTTCAGGGACCCGAACACCGGGGAGCTGTTTTTT
TRBD1 | TRBJ2-1 | TRBV13 | . | CASSPLGTGGREQFF | TGTGCCAGCAGCCCTCTGGGGACAGGGGGCCGGGAGCAGTTCTTC
TRBD1 | TRBJ1-2 | TRBV5-8 | . | CASSLRTGVRGYTF | TGTGCCAGCAGCTTAAGGACAGGGGTCCGGGGCTACACCTTC
. | TRBJ2-2 | TRBV30 | many | CALVLALDTGELFF | TGTGCCTTGGTCCTGGCATTGGACACCGGGGAGCTGTTTTTT
TRBD1 | TRBJ2-2 | TRBV4-1 | . | CASRGGRTGELFF | TGCGCCAGCAGAGGGGGCCGTACCGGGGAGCTGTTTTTT
. | TRBJ2-1 | TRBV7-9 | many | CASSSTLNEQFF | TGTGCCAGCAGCTCGACACTAAATGAGCAGTTCTTC
TRBD1 | TRBJ2-2 | TRBV5-1 | many | CASSLGQSNTGELFF | TGCGCCAGCAGCCTGGGACAGTCGAACACCGGGGAGCTGTTTTTT
TRBD1 | TRBJ1-3 | TRBV2 | . | CATSGGPGNTIYF | TGTGCCACCTCAGGGGGTCCTGGAAACACCATATATTTT
. | TRBJ2-5 | TRBV29-1 | once | CSVPAGAPLYQETQYF | TGCAGCGTTCCGGCGGGGGCGCCCTTGTACCAAGAGACCCAGTACTTC
. | TRBJ1-1 | TRBV12-3/TRBV12-4 | many | CASTPIAMNTEAFF | TGTGCCAGCACCCCGATCGCCATGAACACTGAAGCTTTCTTT
. | TRBJ2-3 | TRBV7-2 | . | CASSFQPWAADTQYF | TGTGCCAGCAGCTTCCAACCCTGGGCGGCAGATACGCAGTATTTT
. | TRBJ2-3 | TRBV5-6 | many | CAMSYTGTDTQYF | TGTGCCATGTCGTATACGGGGACAGATACGCAGTATTTT
TRBD1 | TRBJ1-5 | TRBV11-2 | many | CASSRGQGYNQPQHF | TGTGCCAGCAGCCGGGGACAGGGGTACAATCAGCCCCAGCATTTT
TRBD1 | TRBJ2-5 | TRBV28 | once | CASSPIGTGGRETQYF | TGTGCCAGCAGCCCAATAGGTACAGGGGGCAGGGAGACCCAGTACTTC
TRBD1 | TRBJ1-1 | TRBV7-2 | many | CASSSDRLAFF | TGTGCCAGCAGTTCGGACAGGCTGGCTTTCTTT
. | TRBJ1-4 | TRBV7-2 | many | CASSLKAGVEKLFF | TGTGCCAGCAGCTTAAAGGCGGGCGTCGAAAAACTGTTTTTT
TRBD1 | TRBJ2-7 | TRBV6-1 | . | CASIPGQGHSYEQYF | TGTGCCAGCATACCGGGACAGGGTCATTCCTACGAGCAGTACTTC